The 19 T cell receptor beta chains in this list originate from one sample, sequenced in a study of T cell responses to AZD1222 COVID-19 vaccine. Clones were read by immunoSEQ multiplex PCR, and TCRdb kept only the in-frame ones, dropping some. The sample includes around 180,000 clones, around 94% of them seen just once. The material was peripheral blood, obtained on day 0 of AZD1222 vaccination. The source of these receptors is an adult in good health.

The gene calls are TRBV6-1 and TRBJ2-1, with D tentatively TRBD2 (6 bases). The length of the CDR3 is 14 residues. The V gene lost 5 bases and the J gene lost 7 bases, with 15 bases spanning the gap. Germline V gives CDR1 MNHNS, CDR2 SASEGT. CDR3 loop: CASSLTGGRNEQFF. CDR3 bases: TGTGCCAGCAGTCTTACAGGTGGGAGGAATGAGCAGTTCTTC.

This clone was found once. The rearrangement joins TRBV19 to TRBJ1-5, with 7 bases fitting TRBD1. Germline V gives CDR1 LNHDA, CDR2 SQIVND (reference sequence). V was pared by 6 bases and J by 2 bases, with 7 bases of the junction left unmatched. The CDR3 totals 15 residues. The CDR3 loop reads CASREGAVGNQPQHF. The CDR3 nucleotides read TGTGCCAGTAGGGAGGGGGCGGTGGGCAATCAGCCCCAGCATTTT. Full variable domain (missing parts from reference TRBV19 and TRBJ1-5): DGGITQSPKYLFRKEGQNVTLSCEQNLNHDAMYWYRQDPGQGLRLIYYSQIVNDFQKGDIAEGYSVSREKKESFPLTVTSAQKNPTAFYLCASREGAVGNQPQHFGDGTRLSIL.

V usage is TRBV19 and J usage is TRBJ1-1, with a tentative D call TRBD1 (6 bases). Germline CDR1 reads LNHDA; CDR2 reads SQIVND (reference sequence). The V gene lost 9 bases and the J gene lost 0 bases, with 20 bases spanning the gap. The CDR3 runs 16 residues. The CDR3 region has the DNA TGTGCCAGCTCCCTTATAGGGGGAGCCTTGAACACTGAAGCTTTCTTT. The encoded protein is CASSLIGGALNTEAFF. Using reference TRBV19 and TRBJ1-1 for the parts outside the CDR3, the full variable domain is DGGITQSPKYLFRKEGQNVTLSCEQNLNHDAMYWYRQDPGQGLRLIYYSQIVNDFQKGDIAEGYSVSREKKESFPLTVTSAQKNPTAFYLCASSLIGGALNTEAFFGQGTRLTVV.

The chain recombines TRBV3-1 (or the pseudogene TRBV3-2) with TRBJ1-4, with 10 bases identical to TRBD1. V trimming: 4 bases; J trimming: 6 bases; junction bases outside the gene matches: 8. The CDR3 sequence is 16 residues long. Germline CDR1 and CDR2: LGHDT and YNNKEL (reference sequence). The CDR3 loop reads CASSPGSGQGYEKLFF. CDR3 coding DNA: TGTGCCAGCAGCCCAGGATCGGGACAGGGGTATGAAAAACTGTTTTTT.

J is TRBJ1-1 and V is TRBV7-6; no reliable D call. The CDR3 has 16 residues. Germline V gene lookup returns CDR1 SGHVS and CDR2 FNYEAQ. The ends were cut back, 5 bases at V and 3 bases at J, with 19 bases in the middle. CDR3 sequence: CASSPRAGGWDTEAFF. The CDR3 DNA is TGTGCCAGCAGCCCTCGGGCAGGTGGTTGGGACACTGAAGCTTTCTTT. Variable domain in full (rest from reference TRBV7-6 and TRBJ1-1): GAGVSQSPRYKVTKRGQDVALRCDPISGHVSLYWYRQALGQGPEFLTYFNYEAQQDKSGLPNDRFSAERPEGSISTLTIQRTEQRDSAMYRCASSPRAGGWDTEAFFGQGTRLTVV.

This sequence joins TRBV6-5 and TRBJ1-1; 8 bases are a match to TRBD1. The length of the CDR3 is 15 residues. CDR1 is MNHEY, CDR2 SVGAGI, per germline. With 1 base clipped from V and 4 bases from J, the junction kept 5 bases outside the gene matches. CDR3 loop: CASSYWKQGGTEAFF. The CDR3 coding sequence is TGTGCCAGCAGTTACTGGAAACAGGGGGGCACTGAAGCTTTCTTT.

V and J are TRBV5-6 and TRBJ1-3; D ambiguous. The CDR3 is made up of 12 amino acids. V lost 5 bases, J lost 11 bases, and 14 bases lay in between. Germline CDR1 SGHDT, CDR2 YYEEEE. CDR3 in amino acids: CASSERPGSIYF. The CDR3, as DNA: TGTGCCAGCAGTGAACGGCCCGGTTCCATATATTTT.

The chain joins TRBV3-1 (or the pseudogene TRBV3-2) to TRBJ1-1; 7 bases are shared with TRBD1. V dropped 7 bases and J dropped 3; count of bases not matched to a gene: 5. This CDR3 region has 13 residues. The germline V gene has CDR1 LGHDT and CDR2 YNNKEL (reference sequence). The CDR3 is CASKRQGYTEAFF. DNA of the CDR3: TGTGCCAGCAAAAGACAGGGCTACACTGAAGCTTTCTTT.

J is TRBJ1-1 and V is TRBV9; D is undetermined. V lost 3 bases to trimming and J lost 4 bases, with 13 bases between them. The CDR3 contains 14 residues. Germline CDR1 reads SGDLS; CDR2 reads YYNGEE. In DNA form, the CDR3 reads TGTGCCAGCAGCGCGCTTAAAGGACCCACTGAAGCTTTCTTT. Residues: CASSALKGPTEAFF.

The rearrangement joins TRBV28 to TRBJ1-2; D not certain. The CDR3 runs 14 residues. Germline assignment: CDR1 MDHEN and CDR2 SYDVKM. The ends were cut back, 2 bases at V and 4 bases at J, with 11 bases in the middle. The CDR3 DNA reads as TGTGCCAGCAGTTTAACCGGTCGAATCTATGGCTACACCTTC. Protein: CASSLTGRIYGYTF.

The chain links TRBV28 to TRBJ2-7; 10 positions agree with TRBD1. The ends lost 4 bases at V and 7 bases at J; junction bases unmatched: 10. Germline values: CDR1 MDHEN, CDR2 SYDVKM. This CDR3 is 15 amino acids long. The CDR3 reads CASSSRTGGLGEQYV. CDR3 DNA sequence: TGTGCCAGCAGTTCCAGGACAGGGGGACTGGGGGAGCAGTACGTC.

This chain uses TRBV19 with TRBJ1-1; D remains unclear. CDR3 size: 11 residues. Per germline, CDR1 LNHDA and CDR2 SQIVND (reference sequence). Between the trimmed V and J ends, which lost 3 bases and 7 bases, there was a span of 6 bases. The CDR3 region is CASSILYEAFF. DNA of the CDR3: TGTGCCAGTAGTATCCTCTATGAAGCTTTCTTT.

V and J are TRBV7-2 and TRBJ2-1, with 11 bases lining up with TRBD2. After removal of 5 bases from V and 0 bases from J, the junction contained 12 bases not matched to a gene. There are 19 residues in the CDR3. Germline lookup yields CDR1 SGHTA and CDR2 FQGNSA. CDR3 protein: CASSRYSPGLAVSYNEQFF. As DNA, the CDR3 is TGTGCCAGCAGCCGTTATTCACCGGGACTAGCGGTCTCCTACAATGAGCAGTTCTTC.

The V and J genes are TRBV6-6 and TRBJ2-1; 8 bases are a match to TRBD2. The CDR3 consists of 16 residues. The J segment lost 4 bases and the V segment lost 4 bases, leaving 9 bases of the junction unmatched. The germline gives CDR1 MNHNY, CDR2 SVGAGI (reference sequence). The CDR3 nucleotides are TGTGCCAGCAGTTTGTCACTAGCGGAAAAGTACAATGAGCAGTTCTTC. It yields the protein CASSLSLAEKYNEQFF.

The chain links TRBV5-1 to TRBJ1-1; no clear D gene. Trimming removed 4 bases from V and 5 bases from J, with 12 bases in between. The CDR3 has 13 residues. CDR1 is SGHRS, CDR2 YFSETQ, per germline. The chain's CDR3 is CASSRAEITEAFF. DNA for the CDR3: TGCGCCAGCAGCAGAGCGGAGATAACTGAAGCTTTCTTT.

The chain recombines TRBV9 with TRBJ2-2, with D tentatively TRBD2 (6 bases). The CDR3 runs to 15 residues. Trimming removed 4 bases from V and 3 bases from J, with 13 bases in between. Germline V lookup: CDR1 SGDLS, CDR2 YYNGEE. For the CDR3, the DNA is TGTGCCAGCAGCCTTACCGGGAGCGACACCGGGGAGCTGTTTTTT. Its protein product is CASSLTGSDTGELFF.

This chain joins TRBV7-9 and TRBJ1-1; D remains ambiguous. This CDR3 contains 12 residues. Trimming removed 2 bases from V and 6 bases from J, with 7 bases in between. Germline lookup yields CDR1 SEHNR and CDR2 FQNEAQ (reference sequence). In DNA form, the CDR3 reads TGTGCCAGCAGCTTAAGGCCATCTGAAGCTTTCTTT. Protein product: CASSLRPSEAFF.

CDR3 sequence (DNA): TGTGCCAGCAGTTTCGGACCGAATAATTCACCCCTCCACTTT. It specifies CASSFGPNNSPLHF. V and J are TRBV27 and TRBJ1-6; D ambiguous. The length of the CDR3 is 14 residues. CDR1 is MNHEY, CDR2 SMNVEV, per germline (reference sequence). V gave up 3 bases and J gave up 5 bases, with 8 bases separating them.

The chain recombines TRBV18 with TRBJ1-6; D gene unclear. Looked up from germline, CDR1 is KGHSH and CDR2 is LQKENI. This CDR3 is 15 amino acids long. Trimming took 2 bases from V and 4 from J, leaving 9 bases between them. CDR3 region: CASSPGELYNSPLHF. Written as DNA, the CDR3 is TGTGCCAGCTCACCAGGGGAGCTATATAATTCACCCCTCCACTTT.